A selection of T cell receptor beta chains follows, all from one sample in a study of T-cell reconstitution after alpha-beta-depleted transplantation in children. TCRdb used MiXCR to reprocess the PCR reads, holding one entry per CDR3 protein. The sample lists more than 400,000 distinct CDR3 sequences, more than 9.5% seen once, with 12% to 15% in the top ten. The material was PBMCs, mostly from graft donor cells, obtained 180 days after TCRalphabeta/CD19-depleted stem cell transplant. The receptors were sampled from a female patient younger than 10 who had a stem cell transplant for aplastic anemia, so the T cells may come from the graft donor. Both conserved end residues are part of each CDR3. D genes are given only for firm matches. Size is stated for part of the rows, as once, few or many counts, or as a class when the clone is expanded.

CDR3 DNA: TGTGCCACCAGCGGTCAGGACGGTCGCTTCTGGGCTAACCATCAGCCCCAGCATTTT; CDR3 protein: CATSGQDGRFWANHQPQHF; D gene: -; J gene: TRBJ1-5; V gene: TRBV15; clone size: many
CDR3 DNA: TGTGCCAGCAGGCTTCGGGGACAGGGCCCAGATACGCAGTATTTT; CDR3 protein: CASRLRGQGPDTQYF; D gene: TRBD1; J gene: TRBJ2-3; V gene: TRBV12-3/TRBV12-4; clone size: -
CDR3 DNA: TGTGCCAGCAGCTTTGGGCAGAGCACAGATACGCAGTATTTT; CDR3 protein: CASSFGQSTDTQYF; D gene: -; J gene: TRBJ2-3; V gene: TRBV7-6; clone size: few
CDR3 DNA: TGCAGCGCGGACAGGGTTAACTATGGCTACACCTTC; CDR3 protein: CSADRVNYGYTF; D gene: TRBD1; J gene: TRBJ1-2; V gene: TRBV29-1; clone size: few
CDR3 DNA: TGCAGTGCGAGCAAGCGGGTCTCCTACAATGAGCAGTTCTTC; CDR3 protein: CSASKRVSYNEQFF; D gene: -; J gene: TRBJ2-1; V gene: TRBV20-1; clone size: -
CDR3 DNA: TGTGCCAGCAGTTTAGGGGCCAGGGGGTCTTCACCCCTCCACTTT; CDR3 protein: CASSLGARGSSPLHF; D gene: TRBD1; J gene: TRBJ1-6; V gene: TRBV28; clone size: -
CDR3 DNA: TGTGCCAGCAGTTTATCAGCGGACCCTTACAATGAGCAGTTCTTC; CDR3 protein: CASSLSADPYNEQFF; D gene: -; J gene: TRBJ2-1; V gene: TRBV27; clone size: few
CDR3 DNA: TGTGCCAGCACCGGGGAGGGGCGCACAGATACGCAGTATTTT; CDR3 protein: CASTGEGRTDTQYF; D gene: TRBD2; J gene: TRBJ2-3; V gene: TRBV5-8; clone size: -
CDR3 DNA: TGTGCCAGCAGCTTGGCACCGGTCGCGCCACCCGGTCAAGCTTTCTTT; CDR3 protein: CASSLAPVAPPGQAFF; D gene: -; J gene: TRBJ1-1; V gene: TRBV5-5; clone size: -
CDR3 DNA: TGTGCCAGCAGCTCCGGACGGGGCCCTAGCGGGAGTAACATTCAGTACTTC; CDR3 protein: CASSSGRGPSGSNIQYF; D gene: TRBD2; J gene: TRBJ2-4; V gene: TRBV7-2; clone size: few
CDR3 DNA: TGTGCCAGCAGTCACCCTAGCGGAGAGATTCAAGAGACCCAGTACTTC; CDR3 protein: CASSHPSGEIQETQYF; D gene: TRBD2; J gene: TRBJ2-5; V gene: TRBV25-1; clone size: many
CDR3 DNA: TGCGCCAGCAGCTTGGGTCTCGAGAAGAACACTGAAGCTTTCTTT; CDR3 protein: CASSLGLEKNTEAFF; D gene: -; J gene: TRBJ1-1; V gene: TRBV5-1; clone size: few
CDR3 DNA: TGTGCCAGCAGTTTACGGGGTCTCACTTACAATGAGCAGTTCTTC; CDR3 protein: CASSLRGLTYNEQFF; D gene: -; J gene: TRBJ2-1; V gene: TRBV12-3/TRBV12-4; clone size: many
CDR3 DNA: TGCGCCAGCAGCCGGAGCAGAGGACGGCCCGACCCGCTGAACACTGAAGCTTTCTTT; CDR3 protein: CASSRSRGRPDPLNTEAFF; D gene: -; J gene: TRBJ1-1; V gene: TRBV5-1; clone size: -
CDR3 DNA: TGCGCCAGCAGCCATGACGCGTGGGCACTACGGTACTTC; CDR3 protein: CASSHDAWALRYF; D gene: -; J gene: TRBJ2-4; V gene: TRBV4-3; clone size: -
CDR3 DNA: TGTGCCAGCAGTGAAGTCCTTAATGAAAAACTGTTTTTT; CDR3 protein: CASSEVLNEKLFF; D gene: -; J gene: TRBJ1-4; V gene: TRBV12-3/TRBV12-4; clone size: few
CDR3 DNA: TGTGCCAGCTCACCGATTGAGGGGACTGAAGCTTTCTTT; CDR3 protein: CASSPIEGTEAFF; D gene: -; J gene: TRBJ1-1; V gene: TRBV18; clone size: few
CDR3 DNA: TGTGCCAGCAGCTCCGTGGGAGAGGCCTATGGCTACACCTTC; CDR3 protein: CASSSVGEAYGYTF; D gene: -; J gene: TRBJ1-2; V gene: TRBV28; clone size: many
CDR3 DNA: TGTGCCAGCAGCTTGAGGACTAGCCCCGCGCTCGGCAATTGGTACGAGCAGTACTTC; CDR3 protein: CASSLRTSPALGNWYEQYF; D gene: TRBD2; J gene: TRBJ2-7; V gene: TRBV5-4; clone size: few
CDR3 DNA: TGTGCCAGCAGCTTAGACGTGGGATGGGATGGCTACACCTTC; CDR3 protein: CASSLDVGWDGYTF; D gene: -; J gene: TRBJ1-2; V gene: TRBV7-9; clone size: few
CDR3 DNA: TGTGCCAGCAGCTTAGAGACTCCGATCTCCTACAATGAGCAGTTCTTC; CDR3 protein: CASSLETPISYNEQFF; D gene: -; J gene: TRBJ2-1; V gene: TRBV7-8; clone size: few
CDR3 DNA: TGCAGTGCTAGACGGGCCCTAAGCACAGATACGCAGTATTTT; CDR3 protein: CSARRALSTDTQYF; D gene: -; J gene: TRBJ2-3; V gene: TRBV20-1; clone size: -
CDR3 DNA: TGTGCCAGCAGCTTGGGCAGGTCTAGCACAGATACGCAGTATTTT; CDR3 protein: CASSLGRSSTDTQYF; D gene: -; J gene: TRBJ2-3; V gene: TRBV5-5; clone size: few
CDR3 DNA: TGCAGTGCTCCCCGTTTGGGCGGATTAACCTACGAGCAGTACTTC; CDR3 protein: CSAPRLGGLTYEQYF; D gene: -; J gene: TRBJ2-7; V gene: TRBV20-1; clone size: -
CDR3 DNA: TGTGCCAGCAGCCCCCGGGACAGCCCCTTCTACGAGCAGTACTTC; CDR3 protein: CASSPRDSPFYEQYF; D gene: TRBD1; J gene: TRBJ2-7; V gene: TRBV14; clone size: few
CDR3 DNA: TGTGCCATCAGCATAGCGGGAAGCTCCTACAATGAGCAGTTCTTC; CDR3 protein: CAISIAGSSYNEQFF; D gene: TRBD2; J gene: TRBJ2-1; V gene: TRBV10-3; clone size: few
CDR3 DNA: TGTGCCAGCAGCCCCCCATTGACCTACGAGCAGTACTTC; CDR3 protein: CASSPPLTYEQYF; D gene: -; J gene: TRBJ2-7; V gene: TRBV7-2; clone size: few
CDR3 DNA: TGTGCCAGCAGCCTTACAGGGTGGGGGATCTATGGCTACACCTTC; CDR3 protein: CASSLTGWGIYGYTF; D gene: -; J gene: TRBJ1-2; V gene: TRBV3-1; clone size: many
CDR3 DNA: TGCAGCGCCGGACAGGGGGTGTTACTATATTTT; CDR3 protein: CSAGQGVLLYF; D gene: TRBD1; J gene: TRBJ1-3; V gene: TRBV29-1; clone size: -
CDR3 DNA: TGTGCCAGCAGCCCCCGACAGGGGAACTACGAGCAGTACTTC; CDR3 protein: CASSPRQGNYEQYF; D gene: TRBD1; J gene: TRBJ2-7; V gene: TRBV11-2; clone size: few
CDR3 DNA: TGCAGTGCTAGAGATAGGGACGGCGTATACAATGAGCAGTTCTTC; CDR3 protein: CSARDRDGVYNEQFF; D gene: -; J gene: TRBJ2-1; V gene: TRBV20-1; clone size: -
CDR3 DNA: TGTGCCAGCAGCCCCACAAGGACCCAGCACGAGCAGTACTTC; CDR3 protein: CASSPTRTQHEQYF; D gene: -; J gene: TRBJ2-7; V gene: TRBV7-2; clone size: -
CDR3 DNA: TGTGCCAGCAGCCAAGAACGACAGGACAACTATAATTCACCCCTCCACTTT; CDR3 protein: CASSQERQDNYNSPLHF; D gene: -; J gene: TRBJ1-6; V gene: TRBV14; clone size: few
CDR3 DNA: TGTGCCAGCAGTTACTCACCCGGGGCTAGCGGGAGTCTTGAGCAGTTCTTC; CDR3 protein: CASSYSPGASGSLEQFF; D gene: TRBD2; J gene: TRBJ2-1; V gene: TRBV6-5; clone size: few
CDR3 DNA: TGCGCCAGCAGCCCCGGGACTAGCGGGATAAGGTTCTACAATGAGCAGTTCTTC; CDR3 protein: CASSPGTSGIRFYNEQFF; D gene: TRBD2; J gene: TRBJ2-1; V gene: TRBV4-3; clone size: few
CDR3 DNA: TGCAGTAGCACCGACAGGGACGAGCAGTACTTC; CDR3 protein: CSSTDRDEQYF; D gene: TRBD1; J gene: TRBJ2-7; V gene: TRBV29-1; clone size: few
CDR3 DNA: TGCAGCGTCGGTGGACTAGCGGGAGGAGGGAGGGCCTACAATGAGCAGTTCTTC; CDR3 protein: CSVGGLAGGGRAYNEQFF; D gene: TRBD2; J gene: TRBJ2-1; V gene: TRBV29-1; clone size: few
CDR3 DNA: TGTGCCAGCAGTAATCGAGGACTCGGGACCCAGTACTTC; CDR3 protein: CASSNRGLGTQYF; D gene: -; J gene: TRBJ2-5; V gene: TRBV28; clone size: -
CDR3 DNA: TGTGCCAGCAGCTATAGGACAGGGGATCAGCCCCAGCATTTT; CDR3 protein: CASSYRTGDQPQHF; D gene: TRBD1; J gene: TRBJ1-5; V gene: TRBV12-3/TRBV12-4; clone size: many
CDR3 DNA: TGTGCCAGCAGTCCAAGCCCCTCTAGCTTCAATGAGCAGTTCTTC; CDR3 protein: CASSPSPSSFNEQFF; D gene: -; J gene: TRBJ2-1; V gene: TRBV28; clone size: -
CDR3 DNA: TGCAGTGCGACGGGAGGGTCACGGAATGAGCAGTTCTTC; CDR3 protein: CSATGGSRNEQFF; D gene: TRBD2; J gene: TRBJ2-1; V gene: TRBV20-1; clone size: few
CDR3 DNA: TGCGCCAGCAGCCCCTACGGACAGGGAGACAATCAGCCCCAGCATTTT; CDR3 protein: CASSPYGQGDNQPQHF; D gene: TRBD1; J gene: TRBJ1-5; V gene: TRBV5-1; clone size: -
CDR3 DNA: TGTGCCATCAGTGCCGGGGGCCGAGAGACCCAGTACTTC; CDR3 protein: CAISAGGRETQYF; D gene: -; J gene: TRBJ2-5; V gene: TRBV10-3; clone size: many
CDR3 DNA: TGTGCCAGCAGTGTAGAGTGGGACAGGGGCACAGATACGCAGTATTTT; CDR3 protein: CASSVEWDRGTDTQYF; D gene: TRBD1; J gene: TRBJ2-3; V gene: TRBV7-9; clone size: -
CDR3 DNA: TGTGCCAGCACTGGATGGTCGAAGGGTGGCACCTATAATTCACCCCTCCACTTT; CDR3 protein: CASTGWSKGGTYNSPLHF; D gene: -; J gene: TRBJ1-6; V gene: TRBV6-1; clone size: -
CDR3 DNA: TGTGCCAGCAGCCGGGTTAAGGACTCGGTCGCCGGGGAGCTGTTTTTT; CDR3 protein: CASSRVKDSVAGELFF; D gene: -; J gene: TRBJ2-2; V gene: TRBV7-2; clone size: -